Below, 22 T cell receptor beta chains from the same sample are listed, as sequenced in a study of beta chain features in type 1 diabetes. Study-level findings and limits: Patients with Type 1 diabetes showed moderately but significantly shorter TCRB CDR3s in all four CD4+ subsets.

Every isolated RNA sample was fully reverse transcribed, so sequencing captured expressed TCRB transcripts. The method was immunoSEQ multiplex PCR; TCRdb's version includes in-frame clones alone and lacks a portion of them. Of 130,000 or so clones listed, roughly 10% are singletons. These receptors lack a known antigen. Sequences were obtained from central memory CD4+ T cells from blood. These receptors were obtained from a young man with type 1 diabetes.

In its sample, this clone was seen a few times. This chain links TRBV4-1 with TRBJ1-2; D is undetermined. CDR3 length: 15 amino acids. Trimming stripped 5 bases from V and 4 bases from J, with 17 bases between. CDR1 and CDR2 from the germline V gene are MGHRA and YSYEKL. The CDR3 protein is CASSEAPRESYGYTF. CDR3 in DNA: TGCGCCAGCAGCGAGGCCCCCCGGGAGAGCTATGGCTACACCTTC.

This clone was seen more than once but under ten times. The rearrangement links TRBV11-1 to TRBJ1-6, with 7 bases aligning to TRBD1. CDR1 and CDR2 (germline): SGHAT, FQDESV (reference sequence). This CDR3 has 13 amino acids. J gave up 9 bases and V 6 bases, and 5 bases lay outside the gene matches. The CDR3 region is CASRSGQLSPLHF. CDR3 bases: TGTGCCAGCAGATCGGGACAGCTTTCACCCCTCCACTTT.

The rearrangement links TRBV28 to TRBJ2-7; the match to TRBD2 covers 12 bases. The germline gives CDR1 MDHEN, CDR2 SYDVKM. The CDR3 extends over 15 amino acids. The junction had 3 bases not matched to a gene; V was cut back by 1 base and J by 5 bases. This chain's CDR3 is CASSLSLAGGHEQYF. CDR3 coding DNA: TGTGCCAGCAGTTTATCGCTAGCGGGGGGGCACGAGCAGTACTTC.

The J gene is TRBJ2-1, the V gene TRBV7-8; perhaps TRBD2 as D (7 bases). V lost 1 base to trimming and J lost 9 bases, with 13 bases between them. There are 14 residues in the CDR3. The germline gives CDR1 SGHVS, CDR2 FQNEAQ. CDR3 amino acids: CASSLVAGAGEQFF. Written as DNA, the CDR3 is TGTGCCAGCAGCTTAGTGGCGGGGGCGGGTGAGCAGTTCTTC.

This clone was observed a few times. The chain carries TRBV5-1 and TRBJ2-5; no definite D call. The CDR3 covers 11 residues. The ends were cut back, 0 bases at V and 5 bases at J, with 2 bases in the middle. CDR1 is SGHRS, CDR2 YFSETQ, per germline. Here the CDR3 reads CASSLAETQYF. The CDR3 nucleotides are TGCGCCAGCAGCTTGGCGGAGACCCAGTACTTC. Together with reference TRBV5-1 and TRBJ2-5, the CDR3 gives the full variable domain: KAGVTQTPRYLIKTRGQQVTLSCSPISGHRSVSWYQQTPGQGLQFLFEYFSETQRNKGNFPGRFSGRQFSNSRSEMNVSTLELGDSALYLCASSLAETQYFGPGTRLLVL.

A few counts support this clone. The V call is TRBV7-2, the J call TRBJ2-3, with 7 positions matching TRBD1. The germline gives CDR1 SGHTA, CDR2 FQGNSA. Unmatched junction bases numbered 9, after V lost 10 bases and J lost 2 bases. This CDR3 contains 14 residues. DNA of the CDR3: TGTGCCACCGCCCCGGGACAGCACACAGATACGCAGTATTTT. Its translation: CATAPGQHTDTQYF.

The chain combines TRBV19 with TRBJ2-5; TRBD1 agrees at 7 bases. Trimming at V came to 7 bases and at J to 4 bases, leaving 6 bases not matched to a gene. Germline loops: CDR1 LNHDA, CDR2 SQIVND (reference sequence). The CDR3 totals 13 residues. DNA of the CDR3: TGTGCCAGTAACCCGAGGGACAGAGAGACCCAGTACTTC. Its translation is CASNPRDRETQYF. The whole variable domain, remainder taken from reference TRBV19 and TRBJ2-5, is DGGITQSPKYLFRKEGQNVTLSCEQNLNHDAMYWYRQDPGQGLRLIYYSQIVNDFQKGDIAEGYSVSREKKESFPLTVTSAQKNPTAFYLCASNPRDRETQYFGPGTRLLVL.

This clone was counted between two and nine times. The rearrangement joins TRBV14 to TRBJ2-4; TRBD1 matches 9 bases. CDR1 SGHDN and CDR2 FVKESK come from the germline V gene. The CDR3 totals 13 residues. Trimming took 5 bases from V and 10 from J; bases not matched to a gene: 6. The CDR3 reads CASSFRQGGIQYF. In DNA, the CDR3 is TGTGCCAGCAGCTTTAGACAGGGGGGAATTCAGTACTTC.

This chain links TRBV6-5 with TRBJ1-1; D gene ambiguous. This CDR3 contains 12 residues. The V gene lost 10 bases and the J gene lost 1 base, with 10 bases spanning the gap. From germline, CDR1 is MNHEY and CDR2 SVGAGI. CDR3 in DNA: TGTGCCATCCGTGAGGGGAACACTGAAGCTTTCTTT. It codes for CAIREGNTEAFF.

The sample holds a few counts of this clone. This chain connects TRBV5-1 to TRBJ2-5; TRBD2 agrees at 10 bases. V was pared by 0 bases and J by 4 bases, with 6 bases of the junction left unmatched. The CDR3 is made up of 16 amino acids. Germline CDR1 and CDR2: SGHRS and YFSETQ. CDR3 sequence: CASSLAAAGGRETQYF. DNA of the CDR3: TGCGCCAGCAGCTTGGCCGCAGCGGGGGGGCGAGAGACCCAGTACTTC.

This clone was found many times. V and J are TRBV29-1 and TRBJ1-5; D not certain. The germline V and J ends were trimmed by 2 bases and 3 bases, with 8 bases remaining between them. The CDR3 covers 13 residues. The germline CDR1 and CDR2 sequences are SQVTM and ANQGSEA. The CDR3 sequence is CSVEFQVNQPQHF. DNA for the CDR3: TGCAGCGTTGAATTCCAGGTCAATCAGCCCCAGCATTTT.

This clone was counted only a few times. CDR3 protein: CSARDRGTQYF. The CDR3 region has the DNA TGCAGTGCTAGAGACAGGGGGACCCAGTACTTC. V is TRBV20-1 and J is TRBJ2-5; a possible D gene is TRBD1 (6 bases). With 0 bases removed from V and 7 bases from J, the gap between germline ends came to 6 bases. Germline values: CDR1 DFQATT, CDR2 SNEGSKA (reference sequence). The CDR3 covers 11 residues.

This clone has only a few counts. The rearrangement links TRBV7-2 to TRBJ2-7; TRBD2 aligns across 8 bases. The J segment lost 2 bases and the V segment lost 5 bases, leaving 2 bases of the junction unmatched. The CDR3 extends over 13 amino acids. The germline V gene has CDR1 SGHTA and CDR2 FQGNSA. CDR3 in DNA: TGTGCCAGCAGCCAGGGACTAGCCTACGAGCAGTACTTC. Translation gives CASSQGLAYEQYF.

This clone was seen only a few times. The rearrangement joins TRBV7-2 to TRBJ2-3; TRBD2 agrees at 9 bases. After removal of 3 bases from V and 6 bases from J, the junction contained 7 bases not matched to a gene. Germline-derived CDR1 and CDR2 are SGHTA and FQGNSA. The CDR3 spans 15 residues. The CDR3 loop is CASSFATSGGDTQYF. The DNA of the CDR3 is TGTGCCAGCAGCTTCGCGACTAGCGGCGGGGATACGCAGTATTTT.

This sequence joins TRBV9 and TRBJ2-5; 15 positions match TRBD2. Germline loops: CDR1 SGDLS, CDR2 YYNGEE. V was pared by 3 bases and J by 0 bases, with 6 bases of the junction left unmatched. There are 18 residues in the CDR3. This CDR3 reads CASSGGTSGGSDQETQYF. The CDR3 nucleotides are TGTGCCAGCAGCGGCGGGACTAGCGGGGGGTCAGACCAAGAGACCCAGTACTTC.

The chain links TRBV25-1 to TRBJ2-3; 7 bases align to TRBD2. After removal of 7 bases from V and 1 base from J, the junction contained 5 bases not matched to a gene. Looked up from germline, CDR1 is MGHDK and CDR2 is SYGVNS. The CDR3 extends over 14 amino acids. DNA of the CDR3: TGTGCCAGCAATGGGGGGGGTGGCACAGATACGCAGTATTTT. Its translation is CASNGGGGTDTQYF.

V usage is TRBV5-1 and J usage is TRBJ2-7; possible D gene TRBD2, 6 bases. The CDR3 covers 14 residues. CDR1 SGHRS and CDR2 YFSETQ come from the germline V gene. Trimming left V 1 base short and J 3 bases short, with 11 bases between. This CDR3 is CASSLSVGSYEQYF. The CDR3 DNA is TGCGCCAGCAGCTTGTCGGTCGGGAGCTACGAGCAGTACTTC.

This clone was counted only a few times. CDR3 residues: CASSNPTGGVNSTDTQYF. CDR3 DNA sequence: TGTGCCAGTAGTAACCCGACAGGGGGCGTTAACAGCACAGATACGCAGTATTTT. This chain links TRBV19 with TRBJ2-3; TRBD1 matches at 10 bases. The germline V gene has CDR1 LNHDA and CDR2 SQIVND (reference sequence). The CDR3 spans 18 residues. V was pared by 4 bases and J by 0 bases, with 10 bases of the junction left unmatched.

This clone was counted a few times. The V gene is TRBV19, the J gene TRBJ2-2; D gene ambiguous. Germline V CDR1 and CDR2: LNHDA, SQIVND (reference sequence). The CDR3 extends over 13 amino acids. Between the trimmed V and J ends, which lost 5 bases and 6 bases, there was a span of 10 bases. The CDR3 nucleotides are TGTGCCAGTAGTCCCGAGGCGGCCGGGGAGCTGTTTTTT. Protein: CASSPEAAGELFF.

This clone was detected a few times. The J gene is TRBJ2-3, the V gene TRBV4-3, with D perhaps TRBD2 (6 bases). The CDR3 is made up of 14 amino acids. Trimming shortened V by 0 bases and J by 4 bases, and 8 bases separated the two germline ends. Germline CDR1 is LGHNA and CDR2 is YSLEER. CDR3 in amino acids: CASSQDGRSDTQYF. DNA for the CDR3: TGCGCCAGCAGCCAAGACGGGAGATCAGATACGCAGTATTTT.

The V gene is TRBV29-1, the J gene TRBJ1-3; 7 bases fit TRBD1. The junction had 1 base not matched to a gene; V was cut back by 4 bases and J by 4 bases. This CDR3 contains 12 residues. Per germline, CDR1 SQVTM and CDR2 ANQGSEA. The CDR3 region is CSVARGGNTIYF. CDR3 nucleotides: TGCAGCGTTGCCAGGGGGGGAAACACCATATATTTT.

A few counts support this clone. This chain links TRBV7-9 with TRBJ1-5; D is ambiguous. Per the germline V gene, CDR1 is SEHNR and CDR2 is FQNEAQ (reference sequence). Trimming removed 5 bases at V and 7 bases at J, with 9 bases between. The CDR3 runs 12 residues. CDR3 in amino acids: CASSLLLQPQHF. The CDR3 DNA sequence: TGTGCCAGCAGCCTCCTTTTACAGCCCCAGCATTTT.